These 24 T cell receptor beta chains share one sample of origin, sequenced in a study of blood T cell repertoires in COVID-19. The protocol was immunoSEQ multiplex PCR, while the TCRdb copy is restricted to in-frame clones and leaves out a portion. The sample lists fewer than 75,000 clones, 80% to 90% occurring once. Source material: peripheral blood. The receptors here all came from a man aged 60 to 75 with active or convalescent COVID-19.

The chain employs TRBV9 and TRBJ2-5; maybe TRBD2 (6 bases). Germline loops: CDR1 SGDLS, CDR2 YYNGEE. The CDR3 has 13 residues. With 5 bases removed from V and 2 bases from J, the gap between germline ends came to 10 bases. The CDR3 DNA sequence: TGTGCCAGCAGGGGGGGTATACAAGAGACCCAGTACTTC. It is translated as CASRGGIQETQYF.

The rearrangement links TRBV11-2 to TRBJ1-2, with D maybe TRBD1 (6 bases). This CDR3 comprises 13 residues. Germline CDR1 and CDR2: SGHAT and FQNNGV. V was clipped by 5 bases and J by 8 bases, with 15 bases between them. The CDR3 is CASSPTGLEGYTF. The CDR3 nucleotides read TGTGCCAGCAGCCCAACAGGGTTGGAGGGCTACACCTTC.

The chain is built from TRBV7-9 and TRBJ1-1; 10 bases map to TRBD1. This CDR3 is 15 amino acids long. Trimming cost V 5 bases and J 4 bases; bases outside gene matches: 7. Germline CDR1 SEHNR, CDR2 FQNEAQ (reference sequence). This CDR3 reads CASSPRQGATTEAFF. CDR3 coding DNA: TGTGCCAGCAGCCCTAGACAGGGGGCAACCACTGAAGCTTTCTTT.

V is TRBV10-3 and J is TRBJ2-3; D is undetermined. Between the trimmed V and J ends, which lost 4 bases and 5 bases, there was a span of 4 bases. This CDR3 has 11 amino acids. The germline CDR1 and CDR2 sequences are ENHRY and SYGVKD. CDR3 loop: CAISAGDTQYF. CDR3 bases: TGTGCCATCAGTGCAGGAGATACGCAGTATTTT.

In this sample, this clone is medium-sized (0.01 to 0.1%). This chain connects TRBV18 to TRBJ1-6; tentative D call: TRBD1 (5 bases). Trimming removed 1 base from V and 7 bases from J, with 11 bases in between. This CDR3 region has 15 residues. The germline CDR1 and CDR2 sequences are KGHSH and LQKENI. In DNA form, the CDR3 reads TGTGCCAGCTCACCACAGGGGCAGGGCAATTCACCCCTCCACTTT. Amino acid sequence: CASSPQGQGNSPLHF.

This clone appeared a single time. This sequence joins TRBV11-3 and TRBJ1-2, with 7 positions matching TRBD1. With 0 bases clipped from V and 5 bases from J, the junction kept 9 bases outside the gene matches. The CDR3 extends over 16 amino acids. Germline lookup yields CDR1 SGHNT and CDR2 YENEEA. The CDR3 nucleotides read TGTGCCAGCAGCTTAGATCCGGGACAGAGGGCTTATGGCTACACCTTC. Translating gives CASSLDPGQRAYGYTF.

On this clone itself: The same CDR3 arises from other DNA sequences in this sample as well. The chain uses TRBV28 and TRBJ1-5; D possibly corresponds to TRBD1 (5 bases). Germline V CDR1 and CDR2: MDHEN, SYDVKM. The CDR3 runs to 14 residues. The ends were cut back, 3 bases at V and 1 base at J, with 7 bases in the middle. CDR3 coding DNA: TGTGCCAGCAGTTTGGGGGGGAGCAATCAGCCCCAGCATTTT. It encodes CASSLGGSNQPQHF.

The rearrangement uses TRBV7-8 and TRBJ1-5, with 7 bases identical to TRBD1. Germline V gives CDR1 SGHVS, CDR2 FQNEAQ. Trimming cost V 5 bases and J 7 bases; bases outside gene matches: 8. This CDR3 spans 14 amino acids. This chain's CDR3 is CASSPTGLAQPQHF. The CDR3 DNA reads TGTGCCAGCAGCCCGACAGGGTTAGCGCAGCCCCAGCATTTT.

CDR3: CASSGDRGRSPLHF. The CDR3 bases are TGTGCCAGCAGCGGAGACAGGGGTCGTTCACCCCTCCACTTT. This chain links TRBV5-6 with TRBJ1-6; 8 bases match TRBD1. The CDR3 has 14 residues. From germline, CDR1 is SGHDT and CDR2 YYEEEE. V shed 4 bases, J shed 9 bases, and the junction held 6 bases outside the gene matches.

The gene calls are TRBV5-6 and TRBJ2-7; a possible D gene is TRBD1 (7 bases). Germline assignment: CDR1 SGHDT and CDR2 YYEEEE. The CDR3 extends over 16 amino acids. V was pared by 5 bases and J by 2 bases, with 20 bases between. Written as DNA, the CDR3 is TGTGCCAGCAGTTGGAAGACAGGGAGGAAGGCCTACGAGCAGTACTTC. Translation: CASSWKTGRKAYEQYF.

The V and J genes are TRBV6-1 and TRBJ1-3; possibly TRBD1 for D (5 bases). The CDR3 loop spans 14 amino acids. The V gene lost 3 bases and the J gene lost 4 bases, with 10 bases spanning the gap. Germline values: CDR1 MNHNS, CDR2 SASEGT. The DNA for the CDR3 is TGTGCCAGCAGTGACAGGGATTTCGGAAACACCATATATTTT. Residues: CASSDRDFGNTIYF.

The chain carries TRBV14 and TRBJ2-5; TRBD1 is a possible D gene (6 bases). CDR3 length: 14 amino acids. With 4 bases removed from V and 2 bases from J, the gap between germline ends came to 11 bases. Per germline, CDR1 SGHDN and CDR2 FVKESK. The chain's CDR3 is CASSRGQYQETQYF. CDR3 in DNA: TGTGCCAGCAGCCGTGGACAGTATCAAGAGACCCAGTACTTC.

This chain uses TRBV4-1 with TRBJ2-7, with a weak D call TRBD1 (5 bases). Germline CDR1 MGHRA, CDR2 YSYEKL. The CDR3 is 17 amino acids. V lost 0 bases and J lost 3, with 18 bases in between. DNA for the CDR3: TGCGCCAGCAGCCAAGATTTTACGGTCGGCAGGGACTACGAGCAGTACTTC. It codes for CASSQDFTVGRDYEQYF.

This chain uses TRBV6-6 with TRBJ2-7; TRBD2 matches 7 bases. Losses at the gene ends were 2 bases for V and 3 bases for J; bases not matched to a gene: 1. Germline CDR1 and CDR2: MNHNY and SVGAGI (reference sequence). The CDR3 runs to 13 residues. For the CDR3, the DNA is TGTGCCAGCAGTTACGCGGGGGACTACGAGCAGTACTTC. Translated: CASSYAGDYEQYF.

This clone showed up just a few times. CDR3 DNA sequence: TGTGCCAGCAGCCAAGATTTAGACTTAAGGTCACCCCTCCACTTT. Translated: CASSQDLDLRSPLHF. The V gene is TRBV3-1 (or the pseudogene TRBV3-2), the J gene TRBJ1-6; D gene unclear. The CDR3 extends over 15 amino acids. CDR1 and CDR2 from the germline V gene are LGHDT and YNNKEL (reference sequence). V shed 0 bases and J shed 10 bases, with 13 bases lying between them.

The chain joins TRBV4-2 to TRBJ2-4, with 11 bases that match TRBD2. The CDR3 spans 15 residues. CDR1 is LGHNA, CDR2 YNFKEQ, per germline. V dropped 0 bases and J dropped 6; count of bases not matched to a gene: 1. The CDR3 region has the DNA TGTGCCAGCAGCCAAGATCTAGCGGGGGGAAACATTCAGTACTTC. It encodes CASSQDLAGGNIQYF.

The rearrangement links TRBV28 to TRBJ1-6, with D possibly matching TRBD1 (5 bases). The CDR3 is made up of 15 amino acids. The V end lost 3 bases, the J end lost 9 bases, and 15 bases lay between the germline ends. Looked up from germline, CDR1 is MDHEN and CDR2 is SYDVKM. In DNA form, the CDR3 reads TGTGCCAGCAGTTTGAGAGCGGGGGGGGGTTCACCCCTCCACTTT. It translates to CASSLRAGGGSPLHF.

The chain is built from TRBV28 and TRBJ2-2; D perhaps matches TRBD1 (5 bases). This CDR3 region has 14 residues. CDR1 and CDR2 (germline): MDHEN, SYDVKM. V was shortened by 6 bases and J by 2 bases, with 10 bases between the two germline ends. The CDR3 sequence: CASRGAGNTGELFF. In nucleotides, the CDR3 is TGTGCCAGCAGAGGGGCCGGCAACACCGGGGAGCTGTTTTTT.

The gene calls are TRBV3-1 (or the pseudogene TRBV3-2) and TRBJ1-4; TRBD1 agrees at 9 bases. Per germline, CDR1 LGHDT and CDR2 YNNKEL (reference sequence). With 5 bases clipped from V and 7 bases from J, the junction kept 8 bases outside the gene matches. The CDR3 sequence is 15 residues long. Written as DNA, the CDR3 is TGTGCCAGCAGCTCCGGACAGGGGAAGACTGAAAAACTGTTTTTT. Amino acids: CASSSGQGKTEKLFF.

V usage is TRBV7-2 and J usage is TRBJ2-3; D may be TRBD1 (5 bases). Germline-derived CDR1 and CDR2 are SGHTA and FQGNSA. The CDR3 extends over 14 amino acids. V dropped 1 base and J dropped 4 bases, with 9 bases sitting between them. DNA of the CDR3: TGTGCCAGCAGCTTAGATAAGGGGTCAGATACGCAGTATTTT. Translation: CASSLDKGSDTQYF.

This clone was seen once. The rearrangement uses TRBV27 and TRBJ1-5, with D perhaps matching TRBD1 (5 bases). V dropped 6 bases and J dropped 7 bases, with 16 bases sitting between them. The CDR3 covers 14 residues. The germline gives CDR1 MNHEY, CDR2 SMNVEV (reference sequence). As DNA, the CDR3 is TGTGCCAGCAGGACGGGACTGAGTGAACAGCCCCAGCATTTT. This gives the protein CASRTGLSEQPQHF.

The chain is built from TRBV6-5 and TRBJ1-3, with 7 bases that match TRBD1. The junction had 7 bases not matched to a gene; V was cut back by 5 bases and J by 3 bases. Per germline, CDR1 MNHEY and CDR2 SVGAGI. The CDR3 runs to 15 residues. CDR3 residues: CASSLDRTVGNTIYF. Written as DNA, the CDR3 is TGTGCCAGCAGTCTGGACAGGACCGTTGGAAACACCATATATTTT.

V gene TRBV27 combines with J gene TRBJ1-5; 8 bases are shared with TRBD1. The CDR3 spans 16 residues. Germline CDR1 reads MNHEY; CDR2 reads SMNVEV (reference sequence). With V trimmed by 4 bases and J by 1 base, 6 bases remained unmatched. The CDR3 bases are TGTGCCAGCAGTTCTCTACAGGGGGGGAGCAATCAGCCCCAGCATTTT. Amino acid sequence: CASSSLQGGSNQPQHF.

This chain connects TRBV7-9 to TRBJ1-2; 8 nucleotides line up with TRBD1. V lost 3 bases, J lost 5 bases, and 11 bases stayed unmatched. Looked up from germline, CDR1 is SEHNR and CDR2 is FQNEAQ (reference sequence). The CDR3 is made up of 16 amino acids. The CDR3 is CASSFAGTGGWYGYTF. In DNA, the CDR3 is TGTGCCAGCAGCTTTGCCGGGACAGGTGGTTGGTATGGCTACACCTTC.